This T cell receptor (beta chain) is from a study of Graves' ophthalmopathy and Graves' hyperthyroidism. On the study more broadly: Stable hyperthyroid donors showed no ophthalmopathy during 18 months follow-up. Study-level points and caveats: For predicting ophthalmopathy progression, the model had 55% to 71% sensitivity and 72.22% specificity. A classifier, a 13-signature model, separated ophthalmopathy from stable hyperthyroidism with approximately 88% sensitivity and around 80% specificity.

This clonotype turned up a few times. What it recognizes is unknown. Germline is not matched at one junction end, which may reflect a read error. CDR3 size: 14 residues. Germline CDR1 DFQATT, CDR2 SNEGSKA (reference sequence). As diagnostic evidence, clinical symptoms, serum thyroxine, TRAb, thyroid ultrasound and orbital computed tomography were relied upon. The authors amplified TCR beta CDR3 regions from RNA transcripts. Second-round multiplex PCR came after a first-round RT-PCR that employed HTBI primers. TCRdb fed the multiplex PCR reads into MiXCR, producing one record per CDR3 protein. The sample includes 900,000 to 1,200,000 distinct CDR3 sequences, roughly two fifths of them seen just once.

This clonotype was sampled from an adult man with Graves' hyperthyroidism. Sample: peripheral blood or thyroid tissue (not recorded which). The V gene is TRBV20-1, the J gene TRBJ2-7; D is possibly TRBD1 or TRBD2 (5 bases each). CDR3 DNA: TGTGCCTGGAGTGTCGGGACCGGAACCTACGAGCAGTACTTC. As protein: CAWSVGTGTYEQYF.